This T cell receptor beta chain was sequenced for a study of T-cell memory formation after mild COVID-19 (dated by TCRdb to the early 2020s). Notes on the research overall: TCR sequence clusters from the two donors were found to be largely donor specific. The cohort was made up of two young adult volunteers, one female and one male, who were previously healthy. In a couple of donors, T-cell clones that expanded and contracted after mild COVID-19 were tracked by sequencing TCRalpha and TCRbeta repertoires over time.

Sequencing instrument: Illumina NovaSeq 6000. TCRalpha and TCRbeta cDNA libraries were constructed by 5'RACE with constant-segment primers, with sample barcodes and unique molecular identifiers being introduced. Trizol reagent was used to extract RNA from every sample. The libraries were amplified in two PCR steps, and the second step added a second sample barcode and Illumina TruSeq adapters. Sequencing of libraries was performed on an Illumina NovaSeq with 2 x 150 bp paired-end reads. The paper's processing steps were these. Reads were demultiplexed and collapsed into UMI-guided consensus sequences with migec v1.2.7. With mixcr v2.1.11, UMI consensuses were aligned to TRA and TRB V and J templates and assembled into clonotypes. Clonotypes were classified as expanded or contracted when called significant by both edgeR and NoisET, with noise models trained on biological replicates. edgeR calls used a false discovery rate-adjusted p below 0.01 and a log2 fold-change threshold of 1. PCA with hierarchical clustering of max-normalized trajectories of the 1000 most abundant clonotypes was used as exploratory dynamics analysis. Each responding clone was given a CD4 or CD8 phenotype based on the CD4+ and CD8+ repertoires, which had been sequenced separately. The public reads were run again by TCRdb, first through fastp at Q25 and then through MiXCR, and only productive beta chains were kept. Entries that share a CDR3 protein sequence are merged under the most common genes and DNA. For this entry, the V and J calls and clone size follow TCRdb and not the study's own pipeline. The sample table records 300,000 to 350,000 distinct CDR3 sequences; approximately 19% of these occur just once. The ten largest clones take up approximately 21% of the sample.

Broad study findings and their caveats: Some responding clones were detected in pre-infection memory, which suggested that pre-existing cross-reactive memory T cells had joined the SARS-CoV-2 response. Contracting CD4+ clones appeared mostly in the CM and EM memory subsets, whereas CD8+ clones were enriched in EMRA. Balanced CD4/CD8 phenotypes were observed for clones contracting from day 15 to 85, whereas a bias towards CD4+ was observed for a second wave of clones expanding from day 15 to 37. The second-wave clones that peaked on day 37 were not confirmed to be SARS-CoV-2 specific. Only two mild cases were covered by the study, and larger cohorts that include severe cases with pre-infection samples were considered necessary.

This clonotype was observed many times. Its antigen remains unidentified. Base quality data are lacking; no much larger clone is found one base away. PBMCs were isolated by Ficoll-Paque density gradient centrifugation. In the germline V gene, CDR1 corresponds to LGHNA and CDR2 to YNFKEQ. V loses 0 bases, J loses 5 bases, and the germline ends lie 7 bases apart. Spanning cysteine to phenylalanine, the CDR3 consists of 13 amino acids. Kept here is only the CDR3 DNA, which spans 39 bases and is read in frame from base 1. The chain links TRBV4-2 with TRBJ2-5; TRBD1 could be the D gene, as 5 bases match. This clonotype originated in a man between 18 and 35 years old who had mild COVID-19 (a few samples of this study predate the infection). The sample titles of this study are shuffled in the database, so cell type and time point are left out; the donor was told from shared clones. The sequencing input was PBMCs or a T cell subset sorted from them (not recorded which). The CDR3 region reads CASSQDGAETQYF. The nucleotides read TGTGCCAGCAGCCAAGATGGGGCCGAGACCCAGTACTTC.